A selection of T cell receptor beta chains follows, all from one sample in a study of T cell repertoires in cytomegalovirus infection. TCRdb passed the reads through MiXCR, listing each CDR3 protein once. Altogether 650,000 to 850,000 distinct CDR3 sequences are present, almost 30% being singletons, with the ten largest covering about an eighth. Antigens of these TCRs are unknown. The sequencing used cultured CD8+ T cells from PBMCs, collected from culture after CMV antigen stimulation. All receptors come from a human donor in good health (CMV status not recorded). Some clones in this sample may be carry-over from other donors' samples. CDR3s include the opening cysteine and the closing phenylalanine or tryptophan. The D gene is left open where the match is weak. Size values are once, few and many counts, or a class for expanded clones, and some rows have none.

CDR3aa: CASSLTNTGQPGELFF
CDR3nt: TGTGCCAGCAGTTTAACCAACACGGGACAGCCCGGGGAGCTGTTTTTT
d_gene: TRBD1
j_gene: TRBJ2-2
abundance: .
v_gene: TRBV27

CDR3aa: CASSSSETYEQYF
CDR3nt: TGTGCCAGCAGCTCATCTGAAACCTACGAGCAGTACTTC
d_gene: .
j_gene: TRBJ2-7
abundance: .
v_gene: TRBV7-6

CDR3aa: CASSISRGVHRGEAFF
CDR3nt: TGTGCCAGTAGTATTTCGCGGGGGGTACATCGGGGTGAAGCTTTCTTT
d_gene: .
j_gene: TRBJ1-1
abundance: .
v_gene: TRBV19

CDR3aa: CASSYSAGSYEQYF
CDR3nt: TGTGCCAGCAGTTACTCGGCCGGCAGCTACGAGCAGTACTTC
d_gene: .
j_gene: TRBJ2-7
abundance: .
v_gene: TRBV6-5

CDR3aa: CASSPGPRDSNNEQFF
CDR3nt: TGTGCCAGCTCACCGGGCCCCCGGGACAGCAACAATGAGCAGTTCTTC
d_gene: TRBD1
j_gene: TRBJ2-1
abundance: .
v_gene: TRBV18

CDR3aa: CASSYSSDNEQFF
CDR3nt: TGTGCCAGCAGTTACTCGAGCGACAATGAGCAGTTCTTC
d_gene: .
j_gene: TRBJ2-1
abundance: few
v_gene: TRBV6-5

CDR3aa: CASSFIAGDGNEQFF
CDR3nt: TGTGCCAGCAGCTTCATAGCGGGGGATGGCAATGAGCAGTTCTTC
d_gene: TRBD2
j_gene: TRBJ2-1
abundance: .
v_gene: TRBV7-3

CDR3aa: CASSPREGARSPLHF
CDR3nt: TGTGCCAGCAGCCCCCGGGAGGGGGCTCGGTCACCCCTCCACTTT
d_gene: TRBD1
j_gene: TRBJ1-6
abundance: many
v_gene: TRBV7-2

CDR3aa: CASTFLPWDEQFF
CDR3nt: TGTGCCAGCACTTTCCTCCCTTGGGATGAGCAGTTCTTC
d_gene: .
j_gene: TRBJ2-1
abundance: once
v_gene: TRBV6-6

CDR3aa: CASSYAGKAGELFF
CDR3nt: TGTGCCAGCAGTTACGCAGGGAAGGCCGGGGAGCTGTTTTTT
d_gene: .
j_gene: TRBJ2-2
abundance: few
v_gene: TRBV6-5

CDR3aa: CASSSLRDRNNYGYTF
CDR3nt: TGTGCCAGCAGTTCCCTACGGGACAGAAATAACTATGGCTACACCTTC
d_gene: TRBD1
j_gene: TRBJ1-2
abundance: .
v_gene: TRBV27

CDR3aa: CASSTVQGRTTYNEQFF
CDR3nt: TGTGCCAGTAGTACCGTCCAGGGACGTACTACCTACAATGAGCAGTTCTTC
d_gene: .
j_gene: TRBJ2-1
abundance: .
v_gene: TRBV19

CDR3aa: CASSLAEVTSSYNEQFF
CDR3nt: TGTGCCAGCAGCTTAGCGGAGGTCACCTCCTCCTACAATGAGCAGTTCTTC
d_gene: .
j_gene: TRBJ2-1
abundance: .
v_gene: TRBV7-9

CDR3aa: CASSLRPDRNTEAFF
CDR3nt: TGTGCCAGCAGTTTAAGACCGGACAGGAACACTGAAGCTTTCTTT
d_gene: .
j_gene: TRBJ1-1
abundance: .
v_gene: TRBV27

CDR3aa: CASSDISGNEQFF
CDR3nt: TGTGCCAGCAGTGATATTTCAGGGAATGAGCAGTTCTTC
d_gene: .
j_gene: TRBJ2-1
abundance: few
v_gene: TRBV6-4